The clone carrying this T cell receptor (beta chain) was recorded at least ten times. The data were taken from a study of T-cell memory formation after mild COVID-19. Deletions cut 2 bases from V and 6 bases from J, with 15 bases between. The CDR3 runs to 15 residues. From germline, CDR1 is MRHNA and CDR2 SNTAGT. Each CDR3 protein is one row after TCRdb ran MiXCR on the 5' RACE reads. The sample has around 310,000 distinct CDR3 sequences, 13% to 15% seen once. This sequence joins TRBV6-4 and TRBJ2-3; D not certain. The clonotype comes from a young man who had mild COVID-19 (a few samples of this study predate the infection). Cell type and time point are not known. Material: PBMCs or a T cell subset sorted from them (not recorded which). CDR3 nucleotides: TGTGCCAGCAGTGACCCAAAACTCCGGCCCGATACGCAGTATTTT. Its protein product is CASSDPKLRPDTQYF.